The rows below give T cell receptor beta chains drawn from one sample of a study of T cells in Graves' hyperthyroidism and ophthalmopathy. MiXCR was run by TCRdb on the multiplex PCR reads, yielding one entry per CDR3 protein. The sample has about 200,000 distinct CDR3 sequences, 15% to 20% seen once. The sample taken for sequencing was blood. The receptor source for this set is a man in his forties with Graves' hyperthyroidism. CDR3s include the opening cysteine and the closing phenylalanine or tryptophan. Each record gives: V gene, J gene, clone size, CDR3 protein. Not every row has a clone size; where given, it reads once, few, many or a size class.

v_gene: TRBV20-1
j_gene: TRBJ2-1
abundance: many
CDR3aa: CSARWTSSSYNEQFF

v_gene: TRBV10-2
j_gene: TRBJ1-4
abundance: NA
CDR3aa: CASTPTQGAKEKLFF

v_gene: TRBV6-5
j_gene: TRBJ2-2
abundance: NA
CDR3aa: CASSYPTGQGHDTGELFF

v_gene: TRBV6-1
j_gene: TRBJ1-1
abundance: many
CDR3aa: CASSRSGGPEAFF

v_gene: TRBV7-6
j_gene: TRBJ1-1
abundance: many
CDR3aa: CASSLPGANTEAFF

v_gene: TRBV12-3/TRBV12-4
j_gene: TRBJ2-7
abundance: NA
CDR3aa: CASSDRGTGDDYEQYF

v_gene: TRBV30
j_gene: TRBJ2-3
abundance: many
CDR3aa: CAWSKRTDTQYF

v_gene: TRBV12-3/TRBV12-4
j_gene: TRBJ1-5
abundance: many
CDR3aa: CASSLGQGVGDQPQHF

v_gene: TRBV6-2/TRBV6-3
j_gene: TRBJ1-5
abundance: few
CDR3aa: CASRPTGVSNQPQHF

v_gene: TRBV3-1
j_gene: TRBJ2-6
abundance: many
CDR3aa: CASSQQGSGANVLTF

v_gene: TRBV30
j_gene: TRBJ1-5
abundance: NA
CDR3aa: CAWSVRQGISNQPQHF

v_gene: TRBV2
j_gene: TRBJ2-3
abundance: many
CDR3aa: CASSSGRGDTQYF

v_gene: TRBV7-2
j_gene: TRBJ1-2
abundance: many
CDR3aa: CASSLQGGGYGYTF

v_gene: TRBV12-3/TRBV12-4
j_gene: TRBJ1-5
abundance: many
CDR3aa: CASSSSSNQPQHF

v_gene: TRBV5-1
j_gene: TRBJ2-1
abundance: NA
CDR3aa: CASSLGQVGDEQFF

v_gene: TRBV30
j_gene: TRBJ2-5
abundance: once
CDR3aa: CAWCKNIGETQYF

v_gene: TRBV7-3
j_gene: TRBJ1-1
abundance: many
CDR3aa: CASSHILGLFIMNTEAFF

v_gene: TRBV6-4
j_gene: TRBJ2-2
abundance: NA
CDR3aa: CASSGQGRRTGELFF

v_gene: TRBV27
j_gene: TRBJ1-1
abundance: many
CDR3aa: CASSLSVGRGSNTEAFF

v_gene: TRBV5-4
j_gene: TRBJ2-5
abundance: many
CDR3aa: CASSPARRAETQYF

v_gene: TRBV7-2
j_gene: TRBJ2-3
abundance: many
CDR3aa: CASSLESTTDTQYF

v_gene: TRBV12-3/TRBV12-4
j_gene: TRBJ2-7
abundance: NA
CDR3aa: CASSSGQGYFEQYF

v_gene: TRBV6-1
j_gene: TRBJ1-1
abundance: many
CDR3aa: CATQSIQMNTEAFF

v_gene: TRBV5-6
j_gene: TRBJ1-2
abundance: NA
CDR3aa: CASSLQGFRRGYTF

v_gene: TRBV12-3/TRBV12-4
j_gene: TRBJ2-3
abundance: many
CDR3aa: CASSFRDRGSTDTQYF

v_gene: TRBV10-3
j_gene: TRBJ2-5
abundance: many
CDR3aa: CAIGRDRGETQYF

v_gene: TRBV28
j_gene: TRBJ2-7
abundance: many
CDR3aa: CASNRLSSYEQYF

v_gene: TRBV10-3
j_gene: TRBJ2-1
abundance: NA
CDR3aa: CAISESASGGQEQFF

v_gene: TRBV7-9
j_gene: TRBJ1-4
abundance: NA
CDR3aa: CASSLIPTDEKLFF

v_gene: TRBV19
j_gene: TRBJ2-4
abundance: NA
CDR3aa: CASSPRDRASKNIQYF

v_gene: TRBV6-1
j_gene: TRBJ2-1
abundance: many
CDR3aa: CASGPGTGVNEQFF

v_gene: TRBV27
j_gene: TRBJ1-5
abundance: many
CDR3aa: CASSLGQFNQPQHF

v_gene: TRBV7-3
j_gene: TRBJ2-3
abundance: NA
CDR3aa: CASSQVTGTDTQYF

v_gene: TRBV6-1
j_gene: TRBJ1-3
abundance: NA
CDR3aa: CASSRDRGTGNTIYF

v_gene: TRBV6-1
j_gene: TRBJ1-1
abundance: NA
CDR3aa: CASSERGQGANTEAFF

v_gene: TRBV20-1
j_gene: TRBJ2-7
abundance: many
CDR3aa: CSARTGLDEQYF

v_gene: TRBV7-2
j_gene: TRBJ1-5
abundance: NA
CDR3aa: CASSLVGAGDNQPQHF

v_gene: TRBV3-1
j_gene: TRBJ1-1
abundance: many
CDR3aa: CASSQGTGWSTEAFF

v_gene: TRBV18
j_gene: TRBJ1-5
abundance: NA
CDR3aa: CASSPESQGPNQPQHF

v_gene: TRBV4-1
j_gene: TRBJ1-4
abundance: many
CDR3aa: CASSLPPGQGGGKLFF

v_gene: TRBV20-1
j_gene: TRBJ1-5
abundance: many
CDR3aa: CSARRGREGVPQHF

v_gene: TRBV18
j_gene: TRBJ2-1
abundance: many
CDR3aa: CASSPRDRDVDEQFF